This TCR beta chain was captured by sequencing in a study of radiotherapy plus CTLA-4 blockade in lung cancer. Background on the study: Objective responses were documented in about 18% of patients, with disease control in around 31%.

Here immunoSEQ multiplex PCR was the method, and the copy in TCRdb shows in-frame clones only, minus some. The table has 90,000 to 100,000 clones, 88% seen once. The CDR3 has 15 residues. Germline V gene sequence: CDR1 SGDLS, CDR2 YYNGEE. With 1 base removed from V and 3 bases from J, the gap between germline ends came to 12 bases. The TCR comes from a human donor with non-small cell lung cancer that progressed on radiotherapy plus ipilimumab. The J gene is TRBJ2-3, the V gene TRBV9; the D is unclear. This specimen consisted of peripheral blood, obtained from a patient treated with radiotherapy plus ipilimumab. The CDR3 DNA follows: TGTGCCAGCAGCGTACCCACTTCACAAACAGATACGCAGTATTTT. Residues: CASSVPTSQTDTQYF.